Following are 20 T cell receptor beta chains from one sample sequenced in a study of T cells in Graves' hyperthyroidism and ophthalmopathy (dated by TCRdb to about 2019). Libraries were constructed by multiplex PCR. Sequencer: Illumina HiSeq 2000. The TCR beta CDR3 regions were amplified from RNA transcripts. A first-round RT-PCR of the TCR CDR3 used the HTBI primer set with the Qiagen OneStep RT-PCR kit. TCRdb reran the public reads through fastp at Q25 and MiXCR, keeping productive beta chains. Each entry merges the rows of one CDR3 protein and shows their most common DNA and genes. The sample contains approximately 520,000 distinct CDR3 sequences, approximately 25% of them found a single time. The ten top clones hold around 10% of the sample. Source material: blood. These TCRs come from a woman aged 25 to 39 with Graves' ophthalmopathy.

This clonotype was seen many times. V gene TRBV18 combines with J gene TRBJ1-1; the D is unclear. The V gene lost 3 bases and the J gene lost 1 base, with 6 bases spanning the gap. The CDR3 runs to 13 residues. Germline CDR1 and CDR2: KGHSH and LQKENI. The CDR3: CASSPAWNTEAFF. The CDR3, as DNA: TGTGCCAGCTCACCCGCCTGGAACACTGAAGCTTTCTTT.

This clonotype was observed many times. The chain is built from TRBV20-1 and TRBJ2-5; D may be TRBD2 (5 bases). V was cut by 3 bases and J by 5 bases, with 16 bases left in between. The CDR3 contains 14 residues. Looked up from germline, CDR1 is DFQATT and CDR2 is SNEGSKA (reference sequence). Here the CDR3 DNA reads TGCAGTGCTAGTGGCCCCGGGGTTGGGGAGACCCAGTACTTC. The encoded protein is CSASGPGVGETQYF.

V gene TRBV29-1 combines with J gene TRBJ1-1; D may be TRBD1 (6 bases). CDR3 size: 13 residues. CDR1 is SQVTM, CDR2 ANQGSEA, per germline. Trimming took 4 bases from V and 0 from J, leaving 9 bases between them. CDR3 loop: CSVVGQMNTEAFF. The CDR3 DNA reads TGCAGCGTTGTGGGACAAATGAACACTGAAGCTTTCTTT.

This clonotype was detected ten times or more. The chain combines TRBV20-1 with TRBJ2-7, with D unclear. Trimming stripped 2 bases from V and 2 bases from J, with 22 bases between. Germline V CDR1 and CDR2: DFQATT, SNEGSKA (reference sequence). The CDR3 sequence is 17 residues long. CDR3 bases: TGCAGTGCTAGACATCGAATGTGGTTAGACACGACCTACGAGCAGTACTTC. As protein: CSARHRMWLDTTYEQYF.

CDR3 in amino acids: CASSQDLGLDQETQYF. Written as DNA, the CDR3 is TGTGCCAGCAGCCAAGATCTGGGCCTGGACCAAGAGACCCAGTACTTC. The gene calls are TRBV14 and TRBJ2-5, with no clear D. The germline gives CDR1 SGHDN, CDR2 FVKESK. The CDR3 is 16 residues long. Between the trimmed V and J ends, which lost 0 bases and 0 bases, there was a span of 11 bases.

This clonotype appeared many times. This chain connects TRBV9 to TRBJ2-5; tentatively, D is TRBD2 (6 bases). Deletions cut 1 base from V and 3 bases from J, with 10 bases between. The V gene's germline CDR1 is SGDLS and CDR2 YYNGEE. This CDR3 has 14 amino acids. CDR3 loop: CASSVLASEETQYF. CDR3 in DNA: TGTGCCAGCAGCGTATTGGCTAGCGAAGAGACCCAGTACTTC.

Many counts were recorded for this clonotype. The genes are TRBV10-3 and TRBJ2-5; the D gene could be TRBD1 or TRBD2 (5 bases each). With 6 bases removed from V and 1 base from J, the gap between germline ends came to 15 bases. Germline V gene sequence: CDR1 ENHRY, CDR2 SYGVKD. The CDR3 sequence is 15 residues long. The DNA of the CDR3 is TGTGCCATCAGCTCCACTCGGGGCCTCCAAGAGACCCAGTACTTC. This translates into CAISSTRGLQETQYF.

This chain connects TRBV2 to TRBJ1-2; D ambiguous. The germline V gene has CDR1 SNHLY and CDR2 FYNNEI. This CDR3 is built from 14 residues. V gave up 6 bases and J gave up 0 bases, with 11 bases separating them. DNA for the CDR3: TGTGCCAGCAGGCCGGACGGAGCTAACTATGGCTACACCTTC. Amino acid sequence: CASRPDGANYGYTF.

This clonotype appeared many times. The chain employs TRBV19 and TRBJ1-2, with a possible D match to TRBD1 (5 bases). The length of the CDR3 is 14 residues. Germline CDR1 and CDR2: LNHDA and SQIVND (reference sequence). V dropped 5 bases and J dropped 0 bases, with 10 bases sitting between them. The CDR3 spells CASSLMTANYGYTF. CDR3 nucleotides: TGTGCCAGTAGTTTAATGACAGCTAACTATGGCTACACCTTC.

This clonotype was counted at least ten times. The V call is TRBV30, the J call TRBJ1-2; unclear D gene. This CDR3 region has 11 residues. V shed 2 bases and J shed 6 bases, with 7 bases lying between them. Per germline, CDR1 GTSNPN and CDR2 SVGIG (reference sequence). CDR3 residues: CAWSYTDGYTF. The CDR3 region has the DNA TGTGCCTGGAGTTATACGGATGGCTACACCTTC.

This clonotype came up a few times. A read error may explain this, as a much larger clone is one base away. This chain joins TRBV11-2 and TRBJ1-1; 7 nucleotides line up with TRBD1. The CDR3 runs to 17 residues. Germline CDR1 and CDR2: SGHAT and FQNNGV. DNA of the CDR3: TGTGCCAGCAGCTCGATCAGACAGGGAAGGGTGAACACTGAAGCTTCCTTT. This encodes CASSSIRQGRVNTEASF.

This clonotype has just a few counts. The chain is built from TRBV7-3 and TRBJ2-2, with 8 bases fitting TRBD1. Trimming removed 5 bases from V and 7 bases from J; junction bases left unmatched: 6. This CDR3 contains 14 residues. The germline V gene has CDR1 SGHTA and CDR2 FQGTGA. The CDR3 DNA sequence: TGTGCCAGCAGCCCCGGGACAGGCGGCGGGGAGCTGTTTTTT. Its translation is CASSPGTGGGELFF.

This clonotype appeared many times. The chain combines TRBV11-2 with TRBJ1-2, with D hard to call. The ends were cut back, 4 bases at V and 6 bases at J, with 15 bases in the middle. This CDR3 is built from 14 residues. Germline-derived CDR1 and CDR2 are SGHAT and FQNNGV. The CDR3, as DNA: TGTGCCAGCAGCTCAGCCTCCAGGACGGATGGCTACACCTTC. Amino acid sequence: CASSSASRTDGYTF. Variable domain in full (rest from reference TRBV11-2 and TRBJ1-2): EAGVAQSPRYKIIEKRQSVAFWCNPISGHATLYWYQQILGQGPKLLIQFQNNGVVDDSQLPKDRFSAERLKGVDSTLKIQPAKLEDSAVYLCASSSASRTDGYTFGSGTRLTVV.

This clonotype was counted ten times or more. The V call is TRBV12-3 or TRBV12-4, the J call TRBJ2-7; tentatively, D is TRBD1 or TRBD2 (6 bases each). The CDR3 totals 16 residues. V was trimmed by 0 bases and J by 1 base, leaving 13 bases between them. The CDR3 protein is CASSLAAGRGSYEQYF. For the CDR3, the DNA is TGTGCCAGCAGTTTAGCCGCGGGAAGGGGGTCCTACGAGCAGTACTTC.

This clonotype was seen repeatedly, ten times or more. This rearrangement joins TRBV2 to TRBJ1-1; D unresolved. Germline CDR1 is SNHLY and CDR2 is FYNNEI. V shed 5 bases and J shed 0 bases, with 13 bases lying between them. The CDR3 length is 15 residues. CDR3 loop: CASSTAGGMNTEAFF. The CDR3 DNA reads as TGTGCCAGCAGTACCGCGGGTGGAATGAACACTGAAGCTTTCTTT.

The table lists this clonotype with many counts. This rearrangement joins TRBV3-1 to TRBJ2-7; the D is unclear. The CDR3 length is 12 residues. Germline V lookup: CDR1 LGHDT, CDR2 YNNKEL (reference sequence). V was clipped by 2 bases and J by 2 bases, with 4 bases between them. The CDR3 spells CASSQLAYEQYF. CDR3 coding DNA: TGTGCCAGCAGCCAACTTGCCTACGAGCAGTACTTC.

Remarks on this clonotype: One base away lies a much larger clone, so this may be a sequencing read error. This rearrangement joins TRBV7-2 to TRBJ1-2, with 8 bases aligning to TRBD1. The CDR3 is 13 amino acids. CDR1 is SGHTA, CDR2 FQGNSA, per germline. The CDR3, as DNA: TGTGCCAGCAGTCCAGCGGACAGGGCGACCTTTTATTTC. Protein sequence: CASSPADRATFYF.

Ten or more counts support this clonotype. The chain carries TRBV9 and TRBJ2-7, with a tentative D call TRBD1 (5 bases). Deletions cut 3 bases from V and 3 bases from J, with 7 bases between. The germline gives CDR1 SGDLS, CDR2 YYNGEE. The CDR3 runs to 12 residues. In nucleotides, the CDR3 is TGTGCCAGCAGCGGAGACAGCTACGAGCAGTACTTC. Translated: CASSGDSYEQYF.

This chain uses TRBV12-3 or TRBV12-4 with TRBJ2-5; 8 nucleotides align to TRBD1. V was clipped by 4 bases and J by 4 bases; unmatched bases: 5. This CDR3 comprises 14 residues. CDR3 protein: CASSSADRVETQYF. The CDR3, as DNA: TGTGCCAGCAGTTCGGCGGACAGGGTAGAGACCCAGTACTTC.

Many counts were recorded for this clonotype. The rearrangement uses TRBV4-3 and TRBJ2-5; D gene ambiguous. Germline V CDR1 and CDR2: LGHNA, YSLEER. V lost 0 bases to trimming and J lost 2 bases, with 10 bases between them. CDR3 size: 15 residues. The CDR3 sequence: CASSQDLGPQETQYF. The CDR3 DNA reads as TGCGCCAGCAGCCAAGATCTAGGACCACAAGAGACCCAGTACTTC.